This T cell receptor beta chain was captured in a study of post-analysis software for immune sequencing data. Looking at the study overall: Several disease courses (relapsing-remitting, secondary progressive and progressive-relapsing) of multiple sclerosis were included. Overall study findings and caveats: Batch-mates among the samples co-clustered strongly by F measure. When compared against controls, multiple sclerosis patients showed significantly lower normalized Chao1 diversity. The five TRBV segments detected at higher frequency in patients than in controls included TRBV5-6, TRBV5-1 and TRBV20-1.

This clonotype was counted between two and nine times. The antigen remains unidentified. With 2 bases removed from V and 0 bases from J, the gap between germline ends came to 11 bases. The CDR3 contains 17 residues. The germline V gene encodes CDR1 LGHDT and CDR2 YNNKEL (reference sequence). cDNA libraries of TCR beta carried unique molecular identifiers. With 1 to 10 million T cells as the source, a few hundred thousand cDNA molecules resulted. TCRdb re-analysed the PCR reads in MiXCR, keeping a single row per CDR3 protein. The sample includes hundreds of thousands of distinct CDR3 sequences, 25% to 30% of them seen just once.

The sample comprised blood. The clonotype comes from a girl aged 10 to 17 with multiple sclerosis. The chain carries TRBV3-1 and TRBJ1-6; no clear D gene. Here the CDR3 reads CASSQLGGGSYNSPLHF. The CDR3 coding sequence is TGTGCCAGCAGCCAACTCGGCGGAGGCTCCTATAATTCACCCCTCCACTTT.